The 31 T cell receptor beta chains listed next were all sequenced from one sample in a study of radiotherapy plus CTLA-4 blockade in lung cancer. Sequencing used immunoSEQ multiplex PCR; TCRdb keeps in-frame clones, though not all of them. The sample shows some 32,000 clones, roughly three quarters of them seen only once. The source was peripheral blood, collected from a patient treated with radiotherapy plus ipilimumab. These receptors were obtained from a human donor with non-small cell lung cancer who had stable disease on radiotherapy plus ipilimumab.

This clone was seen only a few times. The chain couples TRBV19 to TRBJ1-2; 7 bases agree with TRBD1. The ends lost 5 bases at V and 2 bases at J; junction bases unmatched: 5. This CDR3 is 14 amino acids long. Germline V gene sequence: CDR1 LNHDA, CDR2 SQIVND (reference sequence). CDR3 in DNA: TGTGCCAGTAGTCTCGGACAGGACAACTATGGCTACACCTTC. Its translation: CASSLGQDNYGYTF.

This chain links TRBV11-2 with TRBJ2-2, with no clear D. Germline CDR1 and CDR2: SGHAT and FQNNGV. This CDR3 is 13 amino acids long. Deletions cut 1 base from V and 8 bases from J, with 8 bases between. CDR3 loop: CASSLVVGGELFF. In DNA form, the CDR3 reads TGTGCCAGCAGCTTAGTGGTGGGGGGGGAGCTGTTTTTT.

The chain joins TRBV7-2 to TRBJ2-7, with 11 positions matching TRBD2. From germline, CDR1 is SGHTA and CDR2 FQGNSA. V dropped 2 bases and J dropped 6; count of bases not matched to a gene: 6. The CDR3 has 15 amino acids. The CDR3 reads CASSLQSSGRFEQYF. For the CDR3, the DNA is TGTGCCAGCAGCTTACAGTCTAGCGGGAGGTTCGAGCAGTACTTC.

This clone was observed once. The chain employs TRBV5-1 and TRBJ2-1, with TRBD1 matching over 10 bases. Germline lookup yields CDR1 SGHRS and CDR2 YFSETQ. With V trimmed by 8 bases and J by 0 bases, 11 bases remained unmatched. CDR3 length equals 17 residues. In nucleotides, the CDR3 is TGCGCCAGTTCCCGGGGGACAGGGGACGGCTCCTACAATGAGCAGTTCTTC. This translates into CASSRGTGDGSYNEQFF.

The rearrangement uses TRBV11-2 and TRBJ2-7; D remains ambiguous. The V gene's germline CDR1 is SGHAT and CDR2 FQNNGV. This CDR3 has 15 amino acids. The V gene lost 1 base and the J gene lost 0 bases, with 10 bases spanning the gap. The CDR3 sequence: CASSLAAFSSYEQYF. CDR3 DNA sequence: TGTGCCAGCAGCTTAGCTGCTTTCAGCTCCTACGAGCAGTACTTC.

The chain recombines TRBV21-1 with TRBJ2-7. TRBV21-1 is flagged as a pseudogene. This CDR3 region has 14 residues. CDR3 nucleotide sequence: TGTGCCAGCCATAATCGGAACCAATTCTACGAGCAGTACTTC. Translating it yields CASHNRNQFYEQYF.

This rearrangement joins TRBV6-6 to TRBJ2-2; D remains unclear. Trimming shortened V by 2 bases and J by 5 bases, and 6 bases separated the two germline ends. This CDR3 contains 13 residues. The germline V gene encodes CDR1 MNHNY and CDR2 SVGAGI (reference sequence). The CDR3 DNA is TGTGCCAGCAGTTACCTCAAGACCGGGGAGCTGTTTTTT. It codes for CASSYLKTGELFF.

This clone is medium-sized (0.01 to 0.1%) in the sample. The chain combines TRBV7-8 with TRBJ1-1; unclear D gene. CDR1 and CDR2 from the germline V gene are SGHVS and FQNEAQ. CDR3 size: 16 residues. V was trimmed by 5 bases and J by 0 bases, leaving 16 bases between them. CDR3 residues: CASSPWGGYMNTEAFF. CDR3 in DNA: TGTGCCAGCAGCCCCTGGGGAGGATACATGAACACTGAAGCTTTCTTT.

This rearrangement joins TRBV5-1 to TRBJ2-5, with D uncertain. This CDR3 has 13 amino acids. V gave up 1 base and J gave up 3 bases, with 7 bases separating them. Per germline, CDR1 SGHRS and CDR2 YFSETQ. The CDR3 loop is CASSLFREETQYF. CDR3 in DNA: TGCGCCAGCAGCTTGTTCAGAGAAGAGACCCAGTACTTC.

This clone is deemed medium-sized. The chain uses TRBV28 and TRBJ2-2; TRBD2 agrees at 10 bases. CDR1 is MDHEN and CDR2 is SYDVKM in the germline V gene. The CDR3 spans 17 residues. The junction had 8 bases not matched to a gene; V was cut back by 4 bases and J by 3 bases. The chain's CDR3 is CASSSILAGGYTGELFF. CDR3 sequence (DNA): TGTGCCAGCAGTTCCATCTTAGCGGGAGGCTACACCGGGGAGCTGTTTTTT. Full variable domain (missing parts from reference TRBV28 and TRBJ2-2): DVKVTQSSRYLVKRTGEKVFLECVQDMDHENMFWYRQDPGLGLRLIYFSYDVKMKEKGDIPEGYSVSREKKERFSLILESASTNQTSMYLCASSSILAGGYTGELFFGEGSRLTVL.

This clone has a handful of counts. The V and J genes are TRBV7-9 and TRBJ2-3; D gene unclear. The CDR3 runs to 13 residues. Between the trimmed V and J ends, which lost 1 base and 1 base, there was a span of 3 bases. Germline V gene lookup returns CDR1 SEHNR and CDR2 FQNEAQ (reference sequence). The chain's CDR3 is CASSLDGTDTQYF. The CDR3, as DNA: TGTGCCAGCAGCTTAGACGGCACAGATACGCAGTATTTT.

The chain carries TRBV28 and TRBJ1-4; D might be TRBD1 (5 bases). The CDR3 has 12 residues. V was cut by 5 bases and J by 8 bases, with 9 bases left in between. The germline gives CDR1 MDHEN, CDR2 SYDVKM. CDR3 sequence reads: CASSGHAEKLFF. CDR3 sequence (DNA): TGTGCCAGCAGTGGACATGCCGAAAAACTGTTTTTT.

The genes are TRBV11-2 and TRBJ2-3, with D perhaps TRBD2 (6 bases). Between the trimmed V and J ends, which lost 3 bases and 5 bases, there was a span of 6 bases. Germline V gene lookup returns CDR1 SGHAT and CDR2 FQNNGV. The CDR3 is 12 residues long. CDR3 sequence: CASSLGGDTQYF. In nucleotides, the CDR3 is TGTGCCAGCAGCTTGGGGGGAGATACGCAGTATTTT.

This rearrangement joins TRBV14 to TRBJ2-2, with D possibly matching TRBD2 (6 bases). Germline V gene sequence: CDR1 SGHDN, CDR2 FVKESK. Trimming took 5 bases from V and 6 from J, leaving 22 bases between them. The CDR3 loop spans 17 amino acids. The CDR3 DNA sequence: TGTGCCAGCAGCGAACGGAGCCGGAGGGCCCTCTCCGGGGAGCTGTTTTTT. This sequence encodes CASSERSRRALSGELFF.

This chain's CDR3 is CASSQGTYGNQPQHF. For the CDR3, the DNA is TGCGCCAGCAGCCAGGGGACCTATGGCAATCAGCCCCAGCATTTT. This rearrangement joins TRBV4-3 to TRBJ1-5; D may be TRBD1 (5 bases). The germline V and J ends were trimmed by 3 bases and 2 bases, with 11 bases remaining between them. The CDR3 runs to 15 residues. Germline V CDR1 and CDR2: LGHNA, YSLEER.

The CDR3 nucleotides read TGTGCCAGCAGCGAACCCCACCCCCATGGCATTCAGTACTTC. It codes for CASSEPHPHGIQYF. The gene calls are TRBV5-4 and TRBJ2-4; no definite D call. The V gene lost 4 bases and the J gene lost 9 bases, with 17 bases spanning the gap. Germline loops: CDR1 SGHNT, CDR2 YYREEE (reference sequence). The CDR3 runs to 14 residues.

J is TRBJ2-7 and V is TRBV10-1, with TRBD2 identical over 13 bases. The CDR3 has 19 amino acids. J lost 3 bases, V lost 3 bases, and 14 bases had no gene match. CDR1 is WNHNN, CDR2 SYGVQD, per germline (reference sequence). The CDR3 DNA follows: TGCGCCAGCAGTGAACCCCGGACTAGCGGGAGATCCGGGGGCTACGAGCAGTACTTC. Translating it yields CASSEPRTSGRSGGYEQYF.

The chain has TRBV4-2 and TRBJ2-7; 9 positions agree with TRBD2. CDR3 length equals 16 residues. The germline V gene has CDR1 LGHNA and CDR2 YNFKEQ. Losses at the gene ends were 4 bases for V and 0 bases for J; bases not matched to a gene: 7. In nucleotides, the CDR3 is TGTGCCAGCAGCCGAGACCTAGCGGGATACTCCTACGAGCAGTACTTC. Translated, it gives CASSRDLAGYSYEQYF.

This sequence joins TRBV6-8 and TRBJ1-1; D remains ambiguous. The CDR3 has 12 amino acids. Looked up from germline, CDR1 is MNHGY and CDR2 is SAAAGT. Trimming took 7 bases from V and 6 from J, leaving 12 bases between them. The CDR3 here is CASKTGGPEAFF. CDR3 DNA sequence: TGTGCCAGCAAAACGGGAGGGCCTGAAGCTTTCTTT.

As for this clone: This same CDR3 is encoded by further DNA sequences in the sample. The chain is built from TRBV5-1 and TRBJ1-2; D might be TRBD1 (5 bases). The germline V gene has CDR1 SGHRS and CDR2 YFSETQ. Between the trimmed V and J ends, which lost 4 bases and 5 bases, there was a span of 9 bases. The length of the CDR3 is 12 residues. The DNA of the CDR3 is TGCGCCAGCAGCCTGGAGGGGTATGGCTACACCTTC. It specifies CASSLEGYGYTF.

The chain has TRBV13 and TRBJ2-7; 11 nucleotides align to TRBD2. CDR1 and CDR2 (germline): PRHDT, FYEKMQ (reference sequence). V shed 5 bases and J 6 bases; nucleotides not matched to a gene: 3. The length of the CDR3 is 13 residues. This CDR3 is CASSPTSGSEQYF. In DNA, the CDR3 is TGTGCCAGCAGCCCAACTAGCGGGAGCGAGCAGTACTTC.

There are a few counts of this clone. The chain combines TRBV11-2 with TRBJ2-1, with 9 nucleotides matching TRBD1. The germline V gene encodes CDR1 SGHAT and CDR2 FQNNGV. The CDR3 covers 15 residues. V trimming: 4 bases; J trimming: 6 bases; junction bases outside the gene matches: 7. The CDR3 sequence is CASSSLRQGGNEQFF. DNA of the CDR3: TGTGCCAGCAGCTCCCTAAGACAGGGGGGCAATGAGCAGTTCTTC.

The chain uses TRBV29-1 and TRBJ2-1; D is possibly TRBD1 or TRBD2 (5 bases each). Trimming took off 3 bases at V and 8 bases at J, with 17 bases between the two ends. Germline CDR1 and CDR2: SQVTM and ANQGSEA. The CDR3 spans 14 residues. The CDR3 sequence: CSVDGGLGTHEQFF. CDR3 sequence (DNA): TGCAGCGTTGATGGCGGGTTGGGGACCCATGAGCAGTTCTTC.

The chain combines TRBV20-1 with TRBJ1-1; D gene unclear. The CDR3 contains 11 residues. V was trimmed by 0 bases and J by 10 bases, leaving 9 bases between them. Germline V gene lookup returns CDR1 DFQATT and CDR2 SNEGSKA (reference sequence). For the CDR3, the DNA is TGCAGTGCTAGAGATGGTGAGGGAGCTTTCTTT. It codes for CSARDGEGAFF.

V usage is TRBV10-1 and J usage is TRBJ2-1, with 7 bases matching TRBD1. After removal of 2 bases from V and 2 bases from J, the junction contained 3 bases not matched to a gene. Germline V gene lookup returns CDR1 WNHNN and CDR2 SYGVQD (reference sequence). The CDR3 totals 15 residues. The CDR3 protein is CASSEAGGPYNEQFF. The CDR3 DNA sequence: TGCGCCAGCAGTGAGGCAGGGGGACCCTACAATGAGCAGTTCTTC.

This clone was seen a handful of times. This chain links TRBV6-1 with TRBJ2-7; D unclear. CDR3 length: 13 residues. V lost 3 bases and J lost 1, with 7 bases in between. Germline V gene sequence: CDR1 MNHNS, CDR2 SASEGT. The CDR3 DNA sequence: TGTGCCAGCAGTGATTTATTATCCTACGAGCAGTACTTC. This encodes CASSDLLSYEQYF.

The CDR3 sequence is CASSLGGVGQRSKAFF. Here the CDR3 DNA reads TGTGCCAGCAGCTTGGGGGGTGTCGGACAGCGAAGCAAAGCTTTCTTT. This chain uses TRBV5-5 with TRBJ1-1; TRBD1 might be the D (6 bases). This CDR3 region has 16 residues. Germline V gene sequence: CDR1 SGHKS, CDR2 YYEKEE (reference sequence). The V end lost 0 bases, the J end lost 9 bases, and 21 bases lay between the germline ends. The full variable domain, with the rest looked up from reference TRBV5-5 and TRBJ1-1, is DAGVTQSPTHLIKTRGQQVTLRCSPISGHKSVSWYQQVLGQGPQFIFQYYEKEERGRGNFPDRFSARQFPNYSSELNVNALLLGDSALYLCASSLGGVGQRSKAFFGQGTRLTVV.

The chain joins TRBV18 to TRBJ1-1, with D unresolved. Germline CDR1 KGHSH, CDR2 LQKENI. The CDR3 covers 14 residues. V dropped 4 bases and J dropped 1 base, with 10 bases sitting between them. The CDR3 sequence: CASSLESGNTEAFF. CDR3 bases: TGTGCCAGCTCACTCGAGAGCGGGAACACTGAAGCTTTCTTT.

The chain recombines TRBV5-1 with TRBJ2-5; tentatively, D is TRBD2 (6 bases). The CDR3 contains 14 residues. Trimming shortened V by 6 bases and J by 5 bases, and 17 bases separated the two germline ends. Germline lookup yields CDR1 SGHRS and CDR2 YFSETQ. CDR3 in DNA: TGCGCCAGCAAGGTAGCGGCTGACCTGGAGACCCAGTACTTC. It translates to CASKVAADLETQYF.

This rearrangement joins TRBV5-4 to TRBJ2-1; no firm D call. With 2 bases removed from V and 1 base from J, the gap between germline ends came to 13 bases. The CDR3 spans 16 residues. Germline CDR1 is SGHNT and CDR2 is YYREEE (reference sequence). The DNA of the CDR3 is TGTGCCAGCAGCTTCGCTACCGCCCTTTCCTACAATGAGCAGTTCTTC. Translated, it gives CASSFATALSYNEQFF.

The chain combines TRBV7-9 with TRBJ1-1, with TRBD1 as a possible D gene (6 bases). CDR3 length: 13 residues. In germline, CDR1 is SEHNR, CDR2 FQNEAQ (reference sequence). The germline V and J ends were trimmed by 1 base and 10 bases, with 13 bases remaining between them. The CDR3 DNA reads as TGTGCCAGCAGCTTAGGAGGCACGGGGGCAGCTTTCTTT. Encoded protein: CASSLGGTGAAFF.